One and the same sample provided the 18 T cell receptor beta chains below, sequenced in a study of blood T cell repertoires in COVID-19. Sequenced by immunoSEQ multiplex PCR; TCRdb stores in-frame clones only, minus some. The profile shows under 200,000 clones, more than 75% of them singletons. Sequenced material: peripheral blood. Receptors originate from a man in his forties with active or convalescent COVID-19.

On this clone itself: The sample carries other DNA sequences with the same CDR3. V is TRBV7-2 and J is TRBJ1-1; 8 nucleotides line up with TRBD1. The CDR3 is 15 residues long. Per the germline V gene, CDR1 is SGHTA and CDR2 is FQGNSA. Germline trimming cut 5 bases from V and 1 base from J; bases unmatched to any gene: 6. As DNA, the CDR3 is TGTGCCAGCAGCCCTCGGACAGGGTCGAACACTGAAGCTTTCTTT. Residues: CASSPRTGSNTEAFF. Full variable domain (remainder filled in from reference TRBV7-2 and TRBJ1-1): GAGVSQSPSNKVTEKGKDVELRCDPISGHTALYWYRQSLGQGLEFLIYFQGNSAPDKSGLPSDRFSAERTGGSVSTLTIQRTQQEDSAVYLCASSPRTGSNTEAFFGQGTRLTVV.

This clone was counted a single time. This chain links TRBV3-1 (or the pseudogene TRBV3-2) with TRBJ2-3; D unclear. CDR3 length: 15 amino acids. Trimming left V 4 bases short and J 1 base short, with 12 bases between. Germline V lookup: CDR1 LGHDT, CDR2 YNNKEL (reference sequence). CDR3 nucleotides: TGTGCCAGCAGCCCGGAAACCACAGGCACAGATACGCAGTATTTT. Its protein product is CASSPETTGTDTQYF.

The V and J genes are TRBV4-2 and TRBJ1-3; 7 bases map to TRBD1. CDR1 is LGHNA and CDR2 is YNFKEQ in the germline V gene. The CDR3 length is 15 residues. The junction had 5 bases not matched to a gene; V was cut back by 2 bases and J by 4 bases. The CDR3 loop reads CASSQPTGAGNTIYF. The CDR3 DNA is TGTGCCAGCAGCCAACCTACAGGGGCCGGAAACACCATATATTTT.

The chain combines TRBV2 with TRBJ2-5, with 7 bases lining up with TRBD2. The CDR3 spans 14 residues. Germline V gene lookup returns CDR1 SNHLY and CDR2 FYNNEI. Trimming removed 6 bases from V and 5 bases from J; junction bases left unmatched: 9. The CDR3 DNA reads as TGTGCCAGCAGCCAGACTAGCCCCCGGGAGACCCAGTACTTC. Translating gives CASSQTSPRETQYF.

This chain joins TRBV5-1 and TRBJ1-5; unclear D gene. The CDR3 contains 15 residues. Trimming took off 0 bases at V and 6 bases at J, with 13 bases between the two ends. Germline values: CDR1 SGHRS, CDR2 YFSETQ. CDR3 region: CASSLGTARGQPQHF. In DNA form, the CDR3 reads TGCGCCAGCAGCTTGGGGACGGCCCGGGGTCAGCCCCAGCATTTT.

V and J are TRBV19 and TRBJ1-6; 8 bases fit TRBD1. Unmatched junction bases numbered 6, after V lost 4 bases and J lost 7 bases. This CDR3 is 15 amino acids long. The germline V gene encodes CDR1 LNHDA and CDR2 SQIVND (reference sequence). The CDR3 DNA reads TGTGCCAGTAGTACGACCGGGACAGGCAATTCACCCCTCCACTTT. It is translated as CASSTTGTGNSPLHF.

The chain links TRBV6-2 or TRBV6-3 to TRBJ1-1; D is perhaps TRBD1 (5 bases). Trimming shortened V by 2 bases and J by 5 bases, and 12 bases separated the two germline ends. Germline loops: CDR1 MNHEY, CDR2 SVGEGT. The CDR3 consists of 14 residues. The CDR3: CASSYDWGGTEAFF. The CDR3 bases are TGTGCCAGCAGTTACGACTGGGGGGGAACTGAAGCTTTCTTT.

This chain connects TRBV10-3 to TRBJ2-5; 9 bases are shared with TRBD1. The CDR3 loop spans 14 amino acids. Germline loops: CDR1 ENHRY, CDR2 SYGVKD. The V gene end was trimmed by 4 bases and the J gene end by 3 bases; junction bases not matched to a gene: 3. The CDR3 nucleotides read TGTGCCATCAGTGCGACAGGGGGGGAAGAGACCCAGTACTTC. It specifies CAISATGGEETQYF.

This clone was counted between two and nine times. The gene calls are TRBV6-2 or TRBV6-3 and TRBJ1-5, with D tentatively TRBD1 (5 bases). V was trimmed by 5 bases and J by 4 bases, leaving 18 bases between them. CDR1 MNHEY and CDR2 SVGEGT come from the germline V gene. The CDR3 loop spans 16 amino acids. The CDR3 DNA sequence: TGTGCCAGCAGTCATATGGACATTACGGGTAATCAGCCCCAGCATTTT. It specifies CASSHMDITGNQPQHF.

The chain combines TRBV5-1 with TRBJ2-7, with 7 bases matching TRBD2. From germline, CDR1 is SGHRS and CDR2 YFSETQ. The CDR3 loop spans 14 amino acids. Trimming cost V 1 base and J 4 bases; bases outside gene matches: 5. This CDR3 reads CASSLILADYEQYF. The CDR3 DNA follows: TGCGCCAGCAGCTTGATTCTAGCGGATTACGAGCAGTACTTC.

The chain joins TRBV7-2 to TRBJ2-2; D unresolved. Germline loops: CDR1 SGHTA, CDR2 FQGNSA. V lost 0 bases to trimming and J lost 7 bases, with 3 bases between them. The CDR3 extends over 12 amino acids. The CDR3 DNA is TGTGCCAGCAGCTTAGCCATCGGGGAGCTGTTTTTT. This sequence encodes CASSLAIGELFF.

This chain connects TRBV2 to TRBJ1-2, with 10 bases identical to TRBD1. The V and J ends lost 6 bases and 7 bases, in that order; junction bases with no gene match: 14. Germline V CDR1 and CDR2: SNHLY, FYNNEI. CDR3 length equals 16 residues. The CDR3 region is CASRNPGQGLSSGYTF. The CDR3 region has the DNA TGTGCCAGCAGGAACCCGGGACAGGGGTTATCGTCTGGCTACACCTTC.

The chain carries TRBV5-1 and TRBJ2-6; no reliable D call. This CDR3 comprises 15 residues. With 0 bases removed from V and 0 bases from J, the gap between germline ends came to 4 bases. The germline gives CDR1 SGHRS, CDR2 YFSETQ. The CDR3, as DNA: TGCGCCAGCAGCTTGGGGGCCTCTGGGGCCAACGTCCTGACTTTC. It is translated as CASSLGASGANVLTF.

The J gene is TRBJ2-7, the V gene TRBV3-1 (or the pseudogene TRBV3-2); D is unresolved. Germline V CDR1 and CDR2: LGHDT, YNNKEL (reference sequence). The CDR3 totals 13 residues. V was pared by 1 base and J by 4 bases, with 8 bases between. CDR3 bases: TGTGCCAGCAGCCAAGTGTCCGGTTACGAGCAGTACTTC. This sequence encodes CASSQVSGYEQYF.

V is TRBV2 and J is TRBJ2-7; tentatively, D is TRBD1 (6 bases). The V and J ends lost 6 bases and 0 bases respectively, with 18 bases between them. Per the germline V gene, CDR1 is SNHLY and CDR2 is FYNNEI. This CDR3 is built from 16 residues. CDR3 nucleotides: TGTGCCAGCAGCCTCCAGGGGACACCGAGCTCCTACGAGCAGTACTTC. This gives the protein CASSLQGTPSSYEQYF.

The chain employs TRBV6-5 and TRBJ1-3; tentatively, D is TRBD1 (6 bases). Trimming pared 8 bases from V and 4 bases from J, leaving 18 bases between. Germline CDR1 is MNHEY and CDR2 is SVGAGI. The CDR3 spans 15 residues. CDR3 DNA sequence: TGTGCCAGCGGGCAGGGGAAGAGGCGCGGAAACACCATATATTTT. Protein: CASGQGKRRGNTIYF.

This chain joins TRBV7-3 and TRBJ1-5, with D possibly being TRBD1 (5 bases). Germline loops: CDR1 SGHTA, CDR2 FQGTGA. The CDR3 contains 17 residues. With 4 bases removed from V and 0 bases from J, the gap between germline ends came to 16 bases. In DNA form, the CDR3 reads TGTGCCAGCAGCTGGGGCCCAGCCCAATTTAGCAATCAGCCCCAGCATTTT. Translation gives CASSWGPAQFSNQPQHF.

This chain links TRBV2 with TRBJ2-5; 7 bases are a match to TRBD1. Germline V gene lookup returns CDR1 SNHLY and CDR2 FYNNEI. The V segment lost 6 bases and the J segment 4 bases; nucleotides outside the gene matches: 5. This CDR3 has 13 amino acids. Here the CDR3 reads CASRPGQRETQYF. As DNA, the CDR3 is TGTGCCAGCAGACCGGGACAGAGAGAGACCCAGTACTTC.